This TCR beta chain emerged from a study of blood T cell repertoires in COVID-19. Study-level background: Acute-phase and convalescent COVID-19 samples originated in the United States, Italy and Spain. Nucleic acid was either cDNA or gDNA, and it came from T cells, B-cell-depleted T cells, or PBMCs.

In the original analysis: The assay estimated nucleated cells by amplifying reference gene primers. The repertoire was sequenced with immunoSEQ multiplex PCR; TCRdb's copy has only in-frame clones and lacks some. V and J calls and clone size are as listed in that table; D and trimming were resolved from the DNA. The data show tens of thousands of clones, 65% to 90% seen once. This CDR3 is 17 amino acids long. The germline V gene encodes CDR1 LGHDT and CDR2 YNNKEL (reference sequence). The V segment lost 4 bases and the J segment 7 bases; nucleotides outside the gene matches: 9. This clonotype was obtained from a human donor in a cohort sampled during active COVID-19. The sample consisted of peripheral blood. The chain combines TRBV3-1 (or the pseudogene TRBV3-2) with TRBJ2-2, with 13 bases matching TRBD2. The CDR3 nucleotides are TGTGCCAGCAGCCGGTTAGGGACTAGCGGGATAGGCGGGGAGCTGTTTTTT. It translates to CASSRLGTSGIGGELFF.